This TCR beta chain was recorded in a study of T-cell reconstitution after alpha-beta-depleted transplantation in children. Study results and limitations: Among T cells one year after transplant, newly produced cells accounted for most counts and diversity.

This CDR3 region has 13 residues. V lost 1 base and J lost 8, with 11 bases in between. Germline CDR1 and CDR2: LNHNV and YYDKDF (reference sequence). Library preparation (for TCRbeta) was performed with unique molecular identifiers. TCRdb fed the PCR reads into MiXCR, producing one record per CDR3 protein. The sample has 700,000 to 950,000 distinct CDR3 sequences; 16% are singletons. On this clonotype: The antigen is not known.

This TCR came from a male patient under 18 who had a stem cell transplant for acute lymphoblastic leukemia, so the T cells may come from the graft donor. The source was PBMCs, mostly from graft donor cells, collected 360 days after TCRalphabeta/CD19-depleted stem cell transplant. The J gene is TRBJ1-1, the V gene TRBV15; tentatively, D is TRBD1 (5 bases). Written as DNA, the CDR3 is TGTGCCACCAGCAGAGGCTCGACAGAAGAAGCTTTCTTT. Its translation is CATSRGSTEEAFF. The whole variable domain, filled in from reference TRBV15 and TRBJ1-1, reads DAMVIQNPRYQVTQFGKPVTLSCSQTLNHNVMYWYQQKSSQAPKLLFHYYDKDFNNEADTPDNFQSRRPNTSFCFLDIRSPGLGDTAMYLCATSRGSTEEAFFGQGTRLTVV.